This is a list of T cell receptor beta chains from one sample in a study of T cell responses to AZD1222 COVID-19 vaccine. TCRdb keeps only in-frame clones here, not all; method: immunoSEQ multiplex PCR. Among some 150,000 clones listed, about 91% were seen once. Sequences were derived from peripheral blood, sampled on day 0 of MenACWY control vaccination. The receptors here all came from an adult in good health. Each CDR3 is given without its conserved first and last residue. The order of the fields is V gene, CDR3 protein.

TRBV7-2,ASSNWGETQY
TRBV10-3,AAVGRMNTGELF
TRBV6-1,ASSEVRTGTAQSYGYT
TRBV10-1,ASSRNTGELF
TRBV7-2,ASSLGGWPQDEQY
TRBV7-9,ASSLRTGDATNEKLF
TRBV6-6,ASSYDRGYSPLH
TRBV19,ASSIRTGGQPQH
TRBV11-3,ASSPGGSSYNEQF
TRBV29-1,SAPGSYARDTEAF
TRBV7-2,ASSRDRGETQY
TRBV4-1,ASSHQDRGLDEQF
TRBV11-3,ASSLVSPGGQQF
TRBV7-3,ASSATGRAEAF
TRBV6-5,ASSPTGPTR
TRBV28,ASSFAIGGLNTEAF
TRBV7-3,ASSLTSGTGDTGELF
TRBV6-5,ASMVGAEQY
TRBV24-1,ATSDGTGDTEAF
TRBV20-1,SASEGSTEAF
TRBV5-4,ASSIGLRSAGANVLT
TRBV4-2,ASSQDNRREQY
TRBV19,ASSPPMWNQPQH
TRBV19,ASSISGRGNTGELF
TRBV6-5,ASSQGRNQPQH
TRBV28,ASEGRDPKYNEQF
TRBV11-2,ASSPQGPPKQF
TRBV5-1,ASSPGGLLNQPQH
TRBV6-6,ASSYQGGLNYGYT
TRBV21-1,ASSKEVQNTGELF
TRBV9,ASSVGIDTQY
TRBV28,ASSLRVAEAF
TRBV15,ATSTGQVPEAF
TRBV6-6,ASSLPESSYEQY
TRBV13,ASSLTGADTQY
TRBV7-9,ASSPPTDYEQY
TRBV30,AWGPGAGDTQY
TRBV3-1/TRBV3-2,ASSQGSNYGYT
TRBV20-1,SASIRGLHNSPLH
TRBV5-1,ASSLATSGNEQF
TRBV11-2,ASSPGQPPQETQY
TRBV19,ASSRTGGFYGYT
TRBV30,AWSPGDGYT
TRBV28,ASSLLHRGNQPQH
TRBV27,ASGGGGQVTYEQY
TRBV30,ASSQGHGSTDTQY
TRBV15,ATSREDRGFSGNTIY
TRBV29-1,SVEDPGRKNIQY
TRBV11-3,ASSPGTRGEKLF
TRBV12-5,ASGFSADRKRNVLT
TRBV2,ASSWTGGQETQY
TRBV11-3,ASSSKWGTSGRRWNEQF
TRBV9,ASSVAAGPNTGELF
TRBV7-8,ASSPWTAKSPYGYT
TRBV7-9,ASSWTDGEQY
TRBV30,AWSAFNTGELF
TRBV6-1,ASSEYYPGPHSGANVLT
TRBV29-1,SVAIPGQGPRGEQY
TRBV5-5,ASSLPSSTDTQY